Reported below is one T cell receptor beta chain. Its antigen is not identified. Use of 60 Vbeta and 13 Jbeta primers characterized the PCR. Clones were read by immunoSEQ multiplex PCR, and TCRdb kept only the in-frame ones, dropping some. Among 99,000 or so clones listed, over 70% were seen once. These data originate in a study of cytomegalovirus exposure and HLA in healthy donors. General observations from the study: Several of the most significant clusters were apparently associated with common viral pathogens in a later analysis. The study carried out a later analysis of TCR beta sequences. It associated roughly 17,000 of them with specific HLA alleles at a false discovery rate of 0.05. What a later analysis reportedly showed was that an Asian-associated ancestry cluster had fewer N-insertions than the roughly 670-donor mean.

The germline gives CDR1 GTSNPN, CDR2 SVGIG (reference sequence). The CDR3 sequence is 15 residues long. Trimming pared 0 bases from V and 7 bases from J, leaving 16 bases between. Though probably carrying unrecorded immune exposures, donors were nominally healthy at sampling. The chain recombines TRBV30 with TRBJ2-1; a weak D match, TRBD1 (5 bases). The source is a male donor in good health and CMV-seronegative. The sequenced sample consisted of PBMCs. CDR3 in DNA: TGTGCCTGGAGTGTACAAGGGGCGGTAATGAATGAGCAGTTCTTC. This gives the protein CAWSVQGAVMNEQFF.